This T cell receptor beta chain came from a study of cytomegalovirus exposure and HLA in healthy donors. On this clone itself: Its antigen is still unknown.

Primers for the PCR totalled 60 Vbeta and 13 Jbeta. Sequenced by immunoSEQ multiplex PCR; TCRdb stores in-frame clones only, minus some. This table holds about 150,000 clones, about 74% found once. At collection, donors were nominally healthy, but unrecorded immune exposures were probable. Study-wide findings and caveats: A later analysis linked a missense variant in DCLRE1C to the trimming of TCR beta V and J genes.

V dropped 4 bases and J dropped 3 bases, with 16 bases sitting between them. CDR1 is SGHNT and CDR2 is YYREEE in the germline V gene (reference sequence). The CDR3 is 16 residues long. The sample taken for sequencing was PBMCs. The clonotype comes from a man between 40 and 49 years old in good health and CMV-seropositive. The chain is built from TRBV5-4 and TRBJ2-2, with D maybe TRBD2 (6 bases). The CDR3 is CASSPTRLGHTGELFF. The CDR3 bases are TGTGCCAGCAGCCCTACCAGACTAGGACACACCGGGGAGCTGTTTTTT.